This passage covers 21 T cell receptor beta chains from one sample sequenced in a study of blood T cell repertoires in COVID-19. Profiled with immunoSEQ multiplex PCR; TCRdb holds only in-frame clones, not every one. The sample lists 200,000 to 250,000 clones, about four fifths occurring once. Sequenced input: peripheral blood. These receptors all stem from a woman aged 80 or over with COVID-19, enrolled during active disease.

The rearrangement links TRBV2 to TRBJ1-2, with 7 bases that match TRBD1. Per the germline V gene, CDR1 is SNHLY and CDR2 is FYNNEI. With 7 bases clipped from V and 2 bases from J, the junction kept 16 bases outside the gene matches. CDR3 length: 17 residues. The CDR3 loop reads CASTGRDSSHLNYGYTF. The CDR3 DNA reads TGTGCCAGCACCGGCCGGGACAGTTCTCACCTCAACTATGGCTACACCTTC. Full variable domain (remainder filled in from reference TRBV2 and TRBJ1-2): EPEVTQTPSHQVTQMGQEVILRCVPISNHLYFYWYRQILGQKVEFLVSFYNNEISEKSEIFDDQFSVERPDGSNFTLKIRSTKLEDSAMYFCASTGRDSSHLNYGYTFGSGTRLTVV.

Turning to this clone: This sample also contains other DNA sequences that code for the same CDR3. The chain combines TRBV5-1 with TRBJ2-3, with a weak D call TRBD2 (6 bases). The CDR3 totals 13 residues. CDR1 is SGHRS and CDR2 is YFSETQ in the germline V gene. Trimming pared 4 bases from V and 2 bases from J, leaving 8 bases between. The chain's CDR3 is CASSLDYTDTQYF. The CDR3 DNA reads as TGCGCCAGCAGCCTGGACTACACAGATACGCAGTATTTT.

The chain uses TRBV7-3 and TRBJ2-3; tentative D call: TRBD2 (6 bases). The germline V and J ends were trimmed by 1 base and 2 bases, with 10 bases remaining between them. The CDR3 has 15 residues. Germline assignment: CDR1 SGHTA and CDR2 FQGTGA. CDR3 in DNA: TGTGCCAGCAGCTTAAGGGGGGTTTACACAGATACGCAGTATTTT. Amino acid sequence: CASSLRGVYTDTQYF.

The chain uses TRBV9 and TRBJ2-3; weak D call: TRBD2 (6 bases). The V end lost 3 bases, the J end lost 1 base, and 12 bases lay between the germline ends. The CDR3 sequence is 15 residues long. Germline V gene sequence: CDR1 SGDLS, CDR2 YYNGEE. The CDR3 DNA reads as TGTGCCAGCAGCGGACTAGTTTTACGCACAGATACGCAGTATTTT. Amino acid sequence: CASSGLVLRTDTQYF.

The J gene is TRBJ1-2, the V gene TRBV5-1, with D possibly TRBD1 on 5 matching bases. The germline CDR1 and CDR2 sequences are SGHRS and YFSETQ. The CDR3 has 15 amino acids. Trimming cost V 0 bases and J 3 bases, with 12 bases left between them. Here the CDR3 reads CASSLGQGDYYGYTF. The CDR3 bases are TGCGCCAGCAGCTTGGGTCAGGGCGATTACTATGGCTACACCTTC.

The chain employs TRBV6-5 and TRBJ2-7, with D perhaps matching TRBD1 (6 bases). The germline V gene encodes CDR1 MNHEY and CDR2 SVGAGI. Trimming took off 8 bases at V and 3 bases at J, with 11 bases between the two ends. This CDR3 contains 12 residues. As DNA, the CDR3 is TGTGCCAGCTCAGACAGGATCTACGAGCAGTACTTC. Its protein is CASSDRIYEQYF.

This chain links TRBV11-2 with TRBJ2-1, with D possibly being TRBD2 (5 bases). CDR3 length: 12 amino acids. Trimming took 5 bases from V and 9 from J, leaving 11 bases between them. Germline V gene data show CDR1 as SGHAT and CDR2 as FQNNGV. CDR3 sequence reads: CASSPPEGEQFF. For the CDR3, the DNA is TGTGCCAGCAGCCCCCCTGAGGGTGAGCAGTTCTTC.

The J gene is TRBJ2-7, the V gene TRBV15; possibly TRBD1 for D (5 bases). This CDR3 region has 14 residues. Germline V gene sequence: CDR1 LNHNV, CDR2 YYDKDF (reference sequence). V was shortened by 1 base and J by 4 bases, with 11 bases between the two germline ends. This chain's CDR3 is CATSRVRQYYEQYF. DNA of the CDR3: TGTGCCACCAGCAGAGTGCGACAGTATTACGAGCAGTACTTC.

The CDR3 here is CASSFGQGRVYGYTF. In nucleotides, the CDR3 is TGCGCCAGCAGCTTTGGACAGGGCCGAGTCTATGGCTACACCTTC. This chain links TRBV5-1 with TRBJ1-2; 8 nucleotides align to TRBD1. Per germline, CDR1 SGHRS and CDR2 YFSETQ. V trimming: 2 bases; J trimming: 4 bases; junction bases outside the gene matches: 7. CDR3 length equals 15 residues.

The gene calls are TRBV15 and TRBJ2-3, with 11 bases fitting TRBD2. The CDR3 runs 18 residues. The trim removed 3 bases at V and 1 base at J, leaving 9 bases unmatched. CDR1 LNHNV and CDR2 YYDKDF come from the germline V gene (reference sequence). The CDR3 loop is CATSSPRTSGGGTDTQYF. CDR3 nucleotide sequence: TGTGCCACCAGCAGCCCCAGAACTAGCGGGGGAGGCACAGATACGCAGTATTTT.

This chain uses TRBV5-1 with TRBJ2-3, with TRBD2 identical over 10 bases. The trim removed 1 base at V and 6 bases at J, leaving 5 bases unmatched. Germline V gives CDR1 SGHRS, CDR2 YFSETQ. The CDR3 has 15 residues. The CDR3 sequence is CASSLQSGGVDTQYF. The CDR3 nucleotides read TGCGCCAGCAGCTTGCAAAGCGGGGGGGTGGATACGCAGTATTTT.

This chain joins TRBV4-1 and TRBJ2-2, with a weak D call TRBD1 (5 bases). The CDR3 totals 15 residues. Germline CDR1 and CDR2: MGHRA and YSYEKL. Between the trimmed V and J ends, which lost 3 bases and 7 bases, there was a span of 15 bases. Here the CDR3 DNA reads TGCGCCAGCAGCCAGATGGGGCGTGTAAACGGGGAGCTGTTTTTT. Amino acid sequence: CASSQMGRVNGELFF.

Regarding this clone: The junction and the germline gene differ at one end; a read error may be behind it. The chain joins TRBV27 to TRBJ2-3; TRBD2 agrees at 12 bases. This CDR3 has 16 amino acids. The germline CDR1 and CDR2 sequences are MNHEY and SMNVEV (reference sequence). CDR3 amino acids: CARRLAGEEGTDTQYF. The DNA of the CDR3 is TGTGCCCGCAGACTAGCGGGAGAGGAGGGCACAGATACGCAGTATTTT.

For the CDR3, the DNA is TGCGCCAGCAGCTTGGGGACAGGTTTCTATGGCTACACCTTC. Its translation is CASSLGTGFYGYTF. V usage is TRBV5-1 and J usage is TRBJ1-2; 7 bases are shared with TRBD1. J was trimmed by 4 bases and V by 0 bases; bases with no gene match: 3. Germline V gene sequence: CDR1 SGHRS, CDR2 YFSETQ. This CDR3 has 14 amino acids.

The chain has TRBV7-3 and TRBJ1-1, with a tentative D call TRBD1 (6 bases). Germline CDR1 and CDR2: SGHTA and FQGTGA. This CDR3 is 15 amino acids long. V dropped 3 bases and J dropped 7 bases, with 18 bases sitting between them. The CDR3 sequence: CASSLTGRGRGEAFF. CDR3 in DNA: TGTGCCAGCAGCTTGACGGGCAGGGGAAGGGGTGAAGCTTTCTTT.

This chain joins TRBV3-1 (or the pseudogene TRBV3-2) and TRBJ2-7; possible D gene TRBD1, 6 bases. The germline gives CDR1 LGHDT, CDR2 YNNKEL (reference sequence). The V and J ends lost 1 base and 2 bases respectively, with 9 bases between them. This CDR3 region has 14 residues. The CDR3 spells CASSQGDTTYEQYF. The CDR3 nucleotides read TGTGCCAGCAGCCAAGGGGACACTACCTACGAGCAGTACTTC.

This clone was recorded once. The CDR3 sequence is CSTKAGGAGHEQYF. The CDR3 nucleotides read TGCAGCACAAAAGCAGGGGGCGCCGGGCACGAGCAGTACTTC. The chain recombines TRBV29-1 with TRBJ2-7; 8 bases match TRBD1. Germline V CDR1 and CDR2: SQVTM, ANQGSEA. The ends lost 8 bases at V and 5 bases at J; junction bases unmatched: 14. CDR3 length equals 14 residues.

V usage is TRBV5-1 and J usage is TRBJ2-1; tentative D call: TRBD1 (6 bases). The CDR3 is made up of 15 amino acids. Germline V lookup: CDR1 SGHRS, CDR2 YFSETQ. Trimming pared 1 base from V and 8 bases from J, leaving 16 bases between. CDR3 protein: CASSLMAGVEDEQFF. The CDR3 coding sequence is TGCGCCAGCAGCTTGATGGCAGGGGTCGAGGATGAGCAGTTCTTC.

The CDR3 region is CASSQQHENSPLHF. In DNA form, the CDR3 reads TGTGCCAGCAGCCAGCAACATGAAAATTCACCCCTCCACTTT. The V and J genes are TRBV3-1 (or the pseudogene TRBV3-2) and TRBJ1-6; D unresolved. There are 14 residues in the CDR3. The V gene's germline CDR1 is LGHDT and CDR2 YNNKEL (reference sequence). Deletions cut 3 bases from V and 7 bases from J, with 10 bases between.

CDR3 DNA sequence: TGCGCCAGCAGCGCGGGTGGTGGTAACACTGAAGCTTTCTTT. It translates to CASSAGGGNTEAFF. V usage is TRBV5-1 and J usage is TRBJ1-1, with no clear D. Deletions cut 4 bases from V and 2 bases from J, with 12 bases between. Germline V lookup: CDR1 SGHRS, CDR2 YFSETQ. The CDR3 consists of 14 residues.

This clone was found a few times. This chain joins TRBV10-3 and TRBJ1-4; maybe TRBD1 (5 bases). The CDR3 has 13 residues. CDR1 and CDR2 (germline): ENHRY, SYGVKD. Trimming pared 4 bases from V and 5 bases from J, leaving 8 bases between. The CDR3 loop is CAISAGDNEKLFF. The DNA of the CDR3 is TGTGCCATCAGTGCGGGGGACAATGAAAAACTGTTTTTT.